These T cell receptor beta chains were read from a single sample in a study of shared T cell receptors in the human thymus. Data came from immunoSEQ multiplex PCR; TCRdb stores just in-frame clones and leaves some out. Seen here are over 450,000 clones, around 78% observed once, and the top ten hold about 0.013%. A further study also used this sample, focusing on human thymus T cells.

The source material was thymocytes. The receptors derive from a boy under two years old with a congenital heart defect. CDR3s include the opening cysteine and the closing phenylalanine or tryptophan. A D gene is named only where the DNA matches it firmly. A clone size is listed for some rows: how often the clone was seen (once, few, many), or a class if it is expanded.

>TRBJ1-1|TRBV28|NA|TRBD1
CASRLQGKAFF
TGTGCCAGCAGGTTACAGGGGAAGGCTTTCTTT
>TRBJ1-2|TRBV9|few|NA
CASSAQSGNGEDYGYTF
TGTGCCAGCAGCGCGCAGTCAGGGAATGGGGAGGACTATGGCTACACCTTC
>TRBJ2-3|TRBV5-4|NA|TRBD2
CASTAGVAGEGGTDTQYF
TGTGCCAGCACCGCTGGGGTAGCGGGAGAGGGGGGCACAGATACGCAGTATTTT
>TRBJ2-3|TRBV5-6|NA|TRBD2
CASSAPTSGVTDTQYF
TGTGCCAGCAGCGCGCCGACTAGCGGAGTCACAGATACGCAGTATTTT
>TRBJ2-7|TRBV7-2|NA|NA
CASLPQVGIGSYEQYF
TGTGCCAGCCTGCCACAGGTAGGGATCGGCTCCTACGAGCAGTACTTC
>TRBJ2-7|TRBV15|NA|NA
CATSRDYGVSYEQYF
TGTGCCACCAGCAGAGATTACGGGGTTTCCTACGAGCAGTACTTC
>TRBJ2-5|TRBV4-2|NA|TRBD2
CASSQQREGQETQYF
TGTGCCAGCAGCCAACAGCGGGAGGGGCAAGAGACCCAGTACTTC
>TRBJ1-1|TRBV7-2|NA|NA
CASSPQTGRNEAFF
TGTGCCAGCAGCCCGCAGACAGGTAGAAATGAAGCTTTCTTT
>TRBJ2-7|TRBV19|once|TRBD1
CASRRSGTGVSYEQYF
TGTGCCAGTAGGCGATCCGGGACAGGGGTCTCCTACGAGCAGTACTTC
>TRBJ2-5|TRBV7-4|NA|NA
CASSQRGGLGEETQYF
TGTGCCAGCAGCCAAAGGGGCGGCCTCGGAGAAGAGACCCAGTACTTC
>TRBJ2-1|TRBV15|NA|NA
CATTERGWHEQFF
TGTGCCACCACGGAAAGGGGCTGGCATGAGCAGTTCTTC
>TRBJ2-7|TRBV28|NA|NA
CASSLPRAAQGGDEQYF
TGTGCCAGCAGTCTACCCCGGGCGGCGCAGGGGGGAGACGAGCAGTACTTC
>TRBJ1-1|TRBV29-1|NA|NA
CSAATPNTEAFF
TGCAGCGCGGCGACTCCGAACACTGAAGCTTTCTTT
>TRBJ2-3|TRBV4-1|NA|TRBD2
CASSQALAGGADTQYF
TGCGCCAGCAGCCAAGCCTTAGCGGGAGGGGCAGATACGCAGTATTTT
>TRBJ2-1|TRBV14|NA|TRBD2
CASSRPGGPRTSGTRYNEQFF
TGTGCCAGCAGCCGCCCGGGCGGCCCTCGGACTAGCGGGACCCGCTACAATGAGCAGTTCTTC
>TRBJ2-5|TRBV29-1|NA|NA
CSVGGLCAETQYF
TGCAGCGTTGGGGGCTTATGTGCAGAGACCCAGTACTTC